The source of this TCR beta chain is a study of T cells expressing NK-cell markers. cDNA encoding TCR beta was synthesized via 5'RACE template switching incorporating UMIs. Reprocessing the 5' RACE reads, TCRdb reports a single entry for every CDR3 protein and omits DNA. The sample table sets out some 150,000 distinct CDR3 sequences. A note on this clonotype: Its antigen is currently unknown.

General study points: A few donors likewise had their CD3+CD56-NKG2C+ fraction led by these clonotypes. As a fraction of CD8+ T cells, dominant NKG2C+ clonotypes reached about 1.0-7.5% in 5 to 7 donors. What remained unclear was the HCMV specificity of expanded NKG2C+ T cell clones.

The CDR3 is made up of 14 amino acids. The germline CDR1 and CDR2 sequences are SGHNT and YYREEE (reference sequence). The clonotype comes from a woman between 45 and 60 years old in good health. The sample comprised blood T cells: a sorted CD56 or NKG2C T cell subset, CD4+ or CD8+ T cells, or bulk PBMC T cells (not recorded which). The V call is TRBV5-4, the J call TRBJ2-5; with no DNA, the TCRdb D assignment of TRBD2 cannot be verified. The CDR3 reads CASSPWTSGETQYF.